Sequencing of this TCR beta chain was carried out in a study of blood T cell repertoires in COVID-19. Sequencing used immunoSEQ multiplex PCR; TCRdb keeps in-frame clones, though not all of them. The repertoire holds 84,000 or so clones, 83% seen once, with roughly 30% in the top ten. This CDR3 has 15 amino acids. V lost 3 bases, J lost 0 bases, and 3 bases stayed unmatched. Germline CDR1 and CDR2: KGHSH and LQKENI. The origin of this receptor is a woman older than 75 with acute or convalescent COVID-19. J is TRBJ1-1 and V is TRBV18, with 8 bases aligning to TRBD1. The sample was peripheral blood. Here the CDR3 reads CASSPGTGLNTEAFF. For the CDR3, the DNA is TGTGCCAGCTCACCGGGGACAGGTTTGAACACTGAAGCTTTCTTT.